This T cell receptor beta chain came from a study of blood T cells in healthy people across ages. Study summary: About one barcoded beta molecule per two T cells came from capture by template switching.

A second PCR of about 7 to 12 cycles used a sample-barcoded 5' primer and a J-beta primer mix. There were at least 2.5 million CDR3-containing paired-end reads obtained from each sample. Using its own MiXCR run on the 5' RACE reads, TCRdb lists one record per CDR3 protein. The sample has about 1.5 million distinct CDR3 sequences, roughly 43% seen once. Germline lookup yields CDR1 SEHNR and CDR2 FQNEAQ (reference sequence). Trimming pared 4 bases from V and 2 bases from J, leaving 12 bases between. The CDR3 has 15 amino acids. The chain joins TRBV7-9 to TRBJ1-3; D is possibly TRBD1 (5 bases). Material: blood. The sequence was collected from a woman under 30 in good health. CDR3 loop: CASSYIRGTGNTIYF. The CDR3 region has the DNA TGTGCCAGCAGCTATATCCGGGGGACTGGAAACACCATATATTTT.